A selection of T cell receptor beta chains follows, all from one sample in a study of control samples from healthy donors and cancer patients. The method was immunoSEQ multiplex PCR; TCRdb's version includes in-frame clones alone and lacks a portion of them. The data hold under 450,000 clones, with 90% observed a single time. Input material: PBMCs. These receptors were obtained from a man aged 35 to 55 with head and neck cancer. Both conserved end residues are part of each CDR3. D genes are given only for firm matches. For some rows the clone size is stated as once, few or many, or as a class when expanded; others skip it.

TRBJ2-2 . . TRBV6-5 TGTGCCAGCACCTTCACCGGGGAGCTGTTTTTT CASTFTGELFF
TRBJ2-1 TRBD2 . TRBV27 TGTGCCAGCAGTTTCCCGAGAGCCGGGACTAGCGGGATTAGTGAGCAGTTCTTC CASSFPRAGTSGISEQFF
TRBJ1-1 . . TRBV30 TGTGCCTGGAGTGTACTGGAAGGAACTGAAGCTTTCTTT CAWSVLEGTEAFF
TRBJ2-7 . . TRBV7-9 TGTGCCAGCAGCCCGGAGGTTTTTGGCTACGAGCAGTACTTC CASSPEVFGYEQYF
TRBJ2-1 . . TRBV5-6 TGTGCCAGCAGCTTATACAATGAGCAGTTCTTC CASSLYNEQFF
TRBJ2-2 . . TRBV7-3 TGTGCCAGCTCCACGGGGAGGTTTAGCGGAAAGAACACCGGGGAGCTGTTTTTT CASSTGRFSGKNTGELFF
TRBJ2-3 . . TRBV27 TGTGCCAGCAGTTTATCTGCAGATACGCAGTATTTT CASSLSADTQYF
TRBJ2-3 . . TRBV7-3 TGTGCCAGCAGCCCTGAGACTAGCAGAAGGGGGGATACGCAGTATTTT CASSPETSRRGDTQYF
TRBJ2-7 . . TRBV18 TGTGCCAGCTCACCAACGACAGACCAAACCTACGAGCAGTACTTC CASSPTTDQTYEQYF
TRBJ1-5 . . TRBV7-6 TGTGCCAGCAGCTTAGGGTTCGACCAGCCCCAGCATTTT CASSLGFDQPQHF
TRBJ1-2 . . TRBV6-5 TGTGCCAGCGGCCCTGGGGTAGGGGGCTACACCTTC CASGPGVGGYTF
TRBJ1-2 TRBD1 . TRBV6-5 TGTGCCAGCAGCTTCCGGGACAGATTCTATGGCTACACCTTC CASSFRDRFYGYTF
TRBJ2-7 . . TRBV3-1/TRBV3-2 TGTGCCAGCAGCCAAGAGAACCTCCTCGAGCAGTACTTC CASSQENLLEQYF
TRBJ1-2 TRBD1 . TRBV28 TGTGCCAGCAGTCTCAACTCACAGGGGGACTATGGCTACACCTTC CASSLNSQGDYGYTF
TRBJ2-6 . . TRBV4-2 TGTGCCAGCAGCCAAGATTTATGGGGCAAAAGATCTGGGGCCAACGTCCTGACTTTC CASSQDLWGKRSGANVLTF
TRBJ2-7 . . TRBV7-9 TGTGCCAGCAGCTCGACACGTCAAGTGAGGAACGAGCAGTACTTC CASSSTRQVRNEQYF
TRBJ2-2 TRBD1 . TRBV7-6 TGTGCCAGCAGCTTAGTTTTAGACAGGGCGGTGGGCACCGGGGAGCTGTTTTTT CASSLVLDRAVGTGELFF
TRBJ2-1 . once TRBV6-1 TGTGCCAGCAGTGATTCCACATCCAATGAGCAGTTCTTC CASSDSTSNEQFF
TRBJ2-7 . . TRBV6-4 TGTGCCAGCAGTGAGAAACAGGCTCACGAGCAGTACTTC CASSEKQAHEQYF
TRBJ1-4 TRBD1 . TRBV28 TGTGCCACCGGGACAGGGAATGAAAAACTGTTTTTT CATGTGNEKLFF
TRBJ1-1 TRBD1 . TRBV7-3 TGTGCCAGCAGCACAACAGGGGGAGCTGAAGCTTTCTTT CASSTTGGAEAFF
TRBJ1-6 . . TRBV15 TGTGCCACCAGCAGAGATCGGGATGGGGGCGCGTATTCACCCCTCCACTTT CATSRDRDGGAYSPLHF
TRBJ1-3 . . TRBV30 TGTGCCTGGAGCCGAGGGGTGGGGGACACCATATATTTT CAWSRGVGDTIYF
TRBJ1-5 . . TRBV28 TGTGCCAGCAGTTGGTTGGGACAGCCCCAGCATTTT CASSWLGQPQHF
TRBJ1-1 . . TRBV27 TGTGCCAGCACCGACGGCTTAATGAACACTGAAGCTTTCTTT CASTDGLMNTEAFF
TRBJ2-2 . once TRBV18 TGTGCCAGCTCACCTGTCGGGGAGCTGTTTTTT CASSPVGELFF
TRBJ2-7 . . TRBV28 TGTGCCAGCGTCCCCCGGGACACAGCCTACGAGCAATACTTC CASVPRDTAYEQYF
TRBJ1-4 TRBD1 . TRBV3-1/TRBV3-2 TGTGCCAGCAGCGTACGGACAGGGGATCAGGATTTAGCAACTAATGAAAAACTGTTTTTT CASSVRTGDQDLATNEKLFF
TRBJ2-3 . . TRBV19 TGTGCCAGTAGTCCGCAGCTCACAGATACGCAGTATTTT CASSPQLTDTQYF
TRBJ2-2 . . TRBV11-3 TGTGCCAGCAGCGCAGTCGACACCGGGGAGCTGTTTTTT CASSAVDTGELFF
TRBJ1-4 TRBD1 . TRBV6-5 TGTGCCAGCAGCCCCCGGGACAGTAATGAAAAACTGTTTTTT CASSPRDSNEKLFF
TRBJ2-1 TRBD2 . TRBV14 TGTGCCAGCAGCTCTCAAGATGTGGCTAGCGGGTACAATGAGCAGTTCTTC CASSSQDVASGYNEQFF
TRBJ2-7 . . TRBV5-1 TGCGCCAGCAGCTTGGGACTTGTAGTGGAGGCCGAGCAGTACTTC CASSLGLVVEAEQYF
TRBJ1-6 . . TRBV28 TGTGCCAGCAATAAGGGAGCCTATAATTCACCCCTCCACTTT CASNKGAYNSPLHF
TRBJ1-3 . . TRBV5-4 TGTGCCAGCGCGAGGCGTCCGGGGCTGAACTCTGGAAACACCATATATTTT CASARRPGLNSGNTIYF
TRBJ1-2 . . TRBV30 TGTGCCTGGAGTCTAAGGACAGAATATGGCTACACCTTC CAWSLRTEYGYTF
TRBJ2-7 . . TRBV11-2 TGTGCCAGCAGCTTAGTTCAGGGCTACGAGCAGTACTTC CASSLVQGYEQYF
TRBJ2-5 TRBD1 . TRBV6-2/TRBV6-3 TGTGCCAGCAGCTCCGACCGGGACAGGGGGCGCGGACGAGAGACCCAGTACTTC CASSSDRDRGRGRETQYF
TRBJ1-2 . . TRBV7-2 TGTGCCAGCAGCTTGGACACCGCTTCTACTTATGGCTACACCTTC CASSLDTASTYGYTF
TRBJ2-1 . . TRBV5-6 TGTGCCAGCAGCTTGCAGGGCCGCAGCAATGAGCAGTTCTTC CASSLQGRSNEQFF
TRBJ1-2 . . TRBV2 TGTGCCTCCCGGGGGCCGAGGGGCTACACCTTC CASRGPRGYTF
TRBJ2-7 . . TRBV5-5 TGTGCCAGCAGCTTGGTGGGATCCTACGAGCAGTACTTC CASSLVGSYEQYF
TRBJ1-2 . . TRBV19 TGTGCCAGTAGTATGGCGGCCGGTGGCTACACCTTC CASSMAAGGYTF
TRBJ2-2 . . TRBV5-5 TGTGCCAGCAGCTTGGGACCAGGCGCGAACACCGGGGAGCTGTTTTTT CASSLGPGANTGELFF
TRBJ2-7 . . TRBV19 TGTGCCAGTAGTGTGACAGGAGGATACGAGCAGTACTTC CASSVTGGYEQYF
TRBJ2-1 . once TRBV6-1 TGTGCCAGCAGTGAAGCGCTTCGACCTCCCCGGATCTCGTTCTTC CASSEALRPPRISFF
TRBJ2-7 . . TRBV6-5 TGTGCCAGCAGTTACGCGGACGGGGACGAGCAGTACTTC CASSYADGDEQYF
TRBJ1-1 TRBD1 once TRBV15 TGTGCCACCAGCAGAGGGGGAGGACAGGTGGGTGAAGCTTTCTTT CATSRGGGQVGEAFF
TRBJ2-1 . . TRBV10-3 TGTGCCATCAGCAGTGAGCAGTTCTTC CAISSEQFF
TRBJ2-3 TRBD2 . TRBV5-6 TGTGCCAGCAGCTTCGGCGGGGGGATAACAGATACGCAGTATTTT CASSFGGGITDTQYF
TRBJ1-2 . few TRBV2 TGTGCCAGCAGGGTGGACAACAATAACTATGGCTACACCTTC CASRVDNNNYGYTF
TRBJ2-1 TRBD1 once TRBV5-1 TGCGCCAGCAGCTTGGGACAGGGACGTCCCAATGAGCAGTTCTTC CASSLGQGRPNEQFF
TRBJ1-4 . . TRBV27 TGTGCCAGCAGTTTATCTTCCCCGGGAAAAAATGAAAAACTGTTTTTT CASSLSSPGKNEKLFF
TRBJ2-3 . . TRBV6-2/TRBV6-3 TGTGCCAGCAGTTATGGAGAGGCGGGAGATACGCAGTATTTT CASSYGEAGDTQYF
TRBJ1-4 . . TRBV19 TGTGCCAGTAGTCTCAGGGTTTCAACTAATGAAAAACTGTTTTTT CASSLRVSTNEKLFF
TRBJ2-1 . . TRBV5-1 TGCGCCAGCAGCCCGCTACGGAAATCCGCCGATGAGCAGTTCTTC CASSPLRKSADEQFF
TRBJ1-1 TRBD1 . TRBV27 TGTGCCACCCAGGGACAGAGTAACACTGAAGCTTTCTTT CATQGQSNTEAFF
TRBJ1-3 TRBD1 . TRBV5-5 TGTGCCAGCGCAAAACAGGGGTTTTCTGGAAACACCATATATTTT CASAKQGFSGNTIYF
TRBJ2-1 TRBD2 . TRBV29-1 TGCAGCGTTGAAGAGGTGACTAGCACAACTTTTGAGCAGTTCTTC CSVEEVTSTTFEQFF
TRBJ1-3 . . TRBV5-1 TGCGCCAGCAGCACCAACTCCGCGGGGCCTGGAAACACCATATATTTT CASSTNSAGPGNTIYF